These T cell receptor beta chains were read from a single sample in a study of T cell responses to AZD1222 COVID-19 vaccine. The table came from immunoSEQ multiplex PCR; TCRdb's copy has only in-frame clones and leaves some out. Seen here are some 130,000 clones, 75% to 90% observed once, and the top ten hold less than 9.5%. This material consisted of peripheral blood, taken on day 0 of AZD1222 vaccination. These receptors all come from an adult in good health. Each CDR3 is given with its conserved first and last residue. The order of the fields is V gene, J gene, CDR3 length, CDR3 protein.

v_gene: TRBV28; j_gene: TRBJ2-5; len: 15; CDR3aa: CASRGTGGGEETQYF
v_gene: TRBV5-5; j_gene: TRBJ1-3; len: 14; CDR3aa: CASSLLYSGNTIYF
v_gene: TRBV10-2; j_gene: TRBJ1-5; len: 14; CDR3aa: CASSLDRANQPQHF
v_gene: TRBV29-1; j_gene: TRBJ1-6; len: 13; CDR3aa: CSVGSDYNSPLHF
v_gene: TRBV9; j_gene: TRBJ1-6; len: 15; CDR3aa: CASSSETGVNSPLHF
v_gene: TRBV6-4; j_gene: TRBJ2-2; len: 13; CDR3aa: CASSDSEAGELFF
v_gene: TRBV25-1; j_gene: TRBJ2-3; len: 16; CDR3aa: CASSPNQQGRTDTQYF
v_gene: TRBV20-1; j_gene: TRBJ2-7; len: 10; CDR3aa: CSARGNEQYF
v_gene: TRBV25-1; j_gene: TRBJ1-1; len: 14; CDR3aa: CASSELTATRSAFF
v_gene: TRBV11-3; j_gene: TRBJ2-7; len: 15; CDR3aa: CASSLRGTADYEQYF
v_gene: TRBV15; j_gene: TRBJ1-6; len: 14; CDR3aa: CATRRTGYNSPLHF
v_gene: TRBV19; j_gene: TRBJ1-5; len: 15; CDR3aa: CASSKGQVSNQPQHF
v_gene: TRBV18; j_gene: TRBJ1-1; len: 16; CDR3aa: CASSRFSGGRDTEAFF
v_gene: TRBV7-7; j_gene: TRBJ2-1; len: 17; CDR3aa: CASSLKYTGSSYNEQFF
v_gene: TRBV29-1; j_gene: TRBJ2-6; len: 12; CDR3aa: CSVGSGANVLTF
v_gene: TRBV2; j_gene: TRBJ1-6; len: 11; CDR3aa: CASSENSPLHF
v_gene: TRBV18; j_gene: TRBJ1-2; len: 13; CDR3aa: CASSPGVGYGYTF
v_gene: TRBV30; j_gene: TRBJ2-7; len: 13; CDR3aa: CAWSWTGSYEQYF
v_gene: TRBV18; j_gene: TRBJ2-3; len: 18; CDR3aa: CASSPLGLAGTSTDTQYF
v_gene: TRBV5-1; j_gene: TRBJ2-5; len: 16; CDR3aa: CASSLSPSGSEETQYF
v_gene: TRBV4-2; j_gene: TRBJ1-2; len: 16; CDR3aa: CASSQDKTGANYGYTF
v_gene: TRBV5-1; j_gene: TRBJ2-3; len: 13; CDR3aa: CASSPRRTDTQYF
v_gene: TRBV10-1; j_gene: TRBJ1-3; len: 11; CDR3aa: CASTDGNTIYF
v_gene: TRBV2; j_gene: TRBJ2-3; len: 11; CDR3aa: CASSDYNTQYF
v_gene: TRBV19; j_gene: TRBJ2-5; len: 13; CDR3aa: CASSIEWWETQYF
v_gene: TRBV7-2; j_gene: TRBJ2-3; len: 15; CDR3aa: CASSQGGLVTDTQYF
v_gene: TRBV2; j_gene: TRBJ1-5; len: 12; CDR3aa: CASSGGNQPQHF
v_gene: TRBV28; j_gene: TRBJ1-1; len: 14; CDR3aa: CASSLLAGPTEAFF
v_gene: TRBV4-2; j_gene: TRBJ2-7; len: 15; CDR3aa: CASSPGTANYYEQYF
v_gene: TRBV6-6; j_gene: TRBJ1-1; len: 12; CDR3aa: CASSFQRDRAFF
v_gene: TRBV10-3; j_gene: TRBJ1-4; len: 15; CDR3aa: CAISEEGQGLGKLFF
v_gene: TRBV28; j_gene: TRBJ1-2; len: 16; CDR3aa: CASSLSWPDRVDGYTF